This TCR beta chain is drawn from a study of cytomegalovirus exposure and HLA in healthy donors. The repertoire was sequenced with immunoSEQ multiplex PCR; TCRdb's copy has only in-frame clones and lacks some. The sample lists around 130,000 clones, 70% to 90% occurring once. Whole-study results and caveats: The listing of 160 or so TCR beta chains classed them as cytomegalovirus-associated.

Trimming shortened V by 0 bases and J by 7 bases, and 11 bases separated the two germline ends. CDR1 and CDR2 (germline): SGHRS, YFSETQ. The CDR3 has 14 amino acids. Concerning this clone: Its antigen remains unknown.

The chain links TRBV5-1 to TRBJ2-4, with D perhaps matching TRBD1 (6 bases). This clonotype was obtained from a woman aged 25 to 39 in good health and CMV-seronegative. The sequenced material came from PBMCs. The CDR3 DNA sequence: TGCGCCAGCAGCTTGGCTACAGGGTCGAACATTCAGTACTTC. Amino acid sequence: CASSLATGSNIQYF. Filled out from reference TRBV5-1 and TRBJ2-4, the complete variable domain reads KAGVTQTPRYLIKTRGQQVTLSCSPISGHRSVSWYQQTPGQGLQFLFEYFSETQRNKGNFPGRFSGRQFSNSRSEMNVSTLELGDSALYLCASSLATGSNIQYFGAGTRLSVL.